This T cell receptor (beta chain) was captured by sequencing in a study of T cell changes during pregnancy in multiple sclerosis. Trimming at V came to 4 bases and at J to 7 bases, leaving 1 base not matched to a gene. The CDR3 has 13 amino acids. The V gene's germline CDR1 is LNHDA and CDR2 SQIVND (reference sequence). Profiled with immunoSEQ multiplex PCR; TCRdb holds only in-frame clones, not every one. The sample carries about 110,000 clones, about 93% recorded once. The chain carries TRBV19 and TRBJ1-6, with 7 nucleotides matching TRBD1. The sample was peripheral blood, taken in the third trimester of pregnancy. The sequence was collected from a female donor with multiple sclerosis, enrolled in a pregnancy study. The DNA of the CDR3 is TGTGCCAGTAGTAAACAGGGGAATTCACCCCTCCACTTT. Its translation is CASSKQGNSPLHF.